This T cell receptor beta chain was obtained from a study of blood T cells in healthy people across ages. CDR3 length: 14 residues. Germline assignment: CDR1 SEHNR and CDR2 FQNEAQ (reference sequence). V was clipped by 6 bases and J by 3 bases, with 13 bases between them. Every donor gave 9 to 10 milliliters of peripheral blood. The extraction recovered at least 6 micrograms of total RNA per sample. Points from the study as a whole: The recorded TCR beta diversity per million T cells decreased in a roughly linear manner with age.

A J-beta primer mix and a sample-barcoded 5' primer were used in a second PCR of roughly 6 to 11 cycles. A 12-random-nucleotide template-switch adaptor tagged each cDNA molecule. TCRdb independently ran MiXCR on the 5' RACE reads; one entry per CDR3 protein. This table has 800,000 to 900,000 distinct CDR3 sequences, approximately 65% appearing once. This clonotype was recorded once. As yet, its antigen is unknown. The sequencing input was blood. This sequence was found in a man under 40 in good health. The V and J genes are TRBV7-9 and TRBJ2-3; D not resolved. CDR3 DNA sequence: TGTGCCAGCAGTTCTACCGACCGGACAGATACGCAGTATTTT. It is translated as CASSSTDRTDTQYF.